This T cell receptor beta chain was profiled in a study of post-analysis software for immune sequencing data. About the study: Relapsing-remitting, secondary progressive and progressive-relapsing courses of multiple sclerosis were included. Points from the study as a whole: Controls had lower frequencies than patients of four or five TRBV segments, which included TRBV5-6, TRBV5-1 and TRBV20-1. Strong same-batch co-clustering of samples appeared with F measure clustering. Normalized Chao1 diversity was significantly reduced in patients versus controls.

V lost 1 base, J lost 6 bases, and 13 bases lay in between. Germline values: CDR1 SGHRS, CDR2 YFSETQ. This CDR3 is built from 14 residues. Prepared libraries of TCR beta cDNA carried unique molecular identifiers. Each sample of roughly 0.9 to 11 million input T cells yielded about 500,000 cDNA molecules, so each molecule approximated one T cell. Using its own MiXCR run on the PCR reads, TCRdb lists one record per CDR3 protein. Here the sample spans roughly 650,000 distinct CDR3 sequences, 55% to 60% being singletons. In regard to this clonotype: Its specificity is not known.

This sequence was found in a girl aged 2 to 10 with multiple sclerosis. Sequenced material: blood. The V gene is TRBV5-1, the J gene TRBJ1-2; no firm D call. CDR3 protein: CASSLLDGRNGYTF. Here the CDR3 DNA reads TGCGCCAGCAGCTTGTTGGACGGGAGGAATGGCTACACCTTC. Supplemented by reference TRBV5-1 and TRBJ1-2, the full variable domain reads KAGVTQTPRYLIKTRGQQVTLSCSPISGHRSVSWYQQTPGQGLQFLFEYFSETQRNKGNFPGRFSGRQFSNSRSEMNVSTLELGDSALYLCASSLLDGRNGYTFGSGTRLTVV.